This T cell receptor beta chain was recorded in a study of blood T cell repertoires in COVID-19. Background on the study: The United States, Italy and Spain provided the acute and convalescent COVID-19 samples. Sources were T cells, B-cell-depleted T cells, or PBMCs; the material itself was cDNA or gDNA.

Looked up from germline, CDR1 is LNHDA and CDR2 is SQIVND (reference sequence). Trimming stripped 5 bases from V and 5 bases from J, with 10 bases between. The CDR3 extends over 13 amino acids. Seattle enrolled patients during active infection and tracked them longitudinally. Per the authors' pipeline: Amplification from reference gene primers served as the basis for estimated nucleated cell counts. Using immunoSEQ multiplex PCR, the repertoire was profiled, and TCRdb retains in-frame clones only, with some absent. V, J and clone size reflect that table, while D and trimming were determined from the DNA. The sample lists roughly 230,000 clones, under 90% occurring once.

The receptor was derived from an elderly woman with COVID-19, enrolled during active disease. Sequencing input: peripheral blood. V and J are TRBV19 and TRBJ1-3; D call uncertain. CDR3 in amino acids: CASSSGFRNTIYF. The CDR3 DNA follows: TGTGCCAGTAGTTCCGGGTTTCGAAACACCATATATTTT.